This T cell receptor beta chain was sequenced for a study of cytomegalovirus exposure and HLA in healthy donors. Study-wide points: It was only CMV serostatus that was available as immune exposure information. The study listed around 150 cytomegalovirus-associated TCR beta chains. As a later analysis revealed, the rate of TCR association differed by HLA locus, with DRB1 most and HLA-C fewest. For TCR beta chains, V- and J-gene trimming was later linked to a missense DCLRE1C variant.

This PCR relied on a set of 60 Vbeta primers and 13 Jbeta primers. Sequenced by immunoSEQ multiplex PCR; TCRdb stores in-frame clones only, minus some. The sample has about 140,000 clones; roughly four fifths are singletons. Notes on this clone: Its antigen is not known.

The length of the CDR3 is 14 residues. CDR1 and CDR2 from the germline V gene are SGHTA and FQGNSA. The TCR sequence derives from a female donor in good health and CMV-seronegative. The V call is TRBV7-2, the J call TRBJ2-5, with 8 positions matching TRBD1. The DNA end favors TRBJ2-7, so the J call may be wrong. Sequencing used PBMCs. DNA for the CDR3: TGTGCCAGCAGCCGCCCGGGACAGGACTACGAGCAGTACTTC. This gives the protein CASSRPGQDYEQYF.